This is a list of T cell receptor beta chains from one sample in a study of T cell repertoires in cytomegalovirus infection. A single record per CDR3 protein comes from TCRdb applying MiXCR to the reads. The table lists 450,000 to 600,000 distinct CDR3 sequences, 11% of them singletons. Input material: PBMCs. These receptors were taken from a human donor in good health (CMV status not recorded). Some clones in this sample may be carry-over from other donors' samples. CDR3s include the opening cysteine and the closing phenylalanine or tryptophan.

TRBV5-1	CASSTGDRKATGEQFF
TRBV12-3/TRBV12-4	CASSPLQGASNQPQHF
TRBV3-1	CAGGSGANVLTF
TRBV7-2	CASSKPGTGTTLWNEQFF
TRBV6-2/TRBV6-3	CASSPWRGRYNEQFF
TRBV30	CAWRLAANTGELFF
TRBV30	CAWLGVRNEQFF
TRBV7-6	CASSPATGRTYEQYF
TRBV7-9	CASSFPRQGHYGYTF
TRBV6-5	CASSYSVGGGAEAFF
TRBV2	CASNPANKNIQYF
TRBV7-2	CASSLRLQGNGYTF
TRBV7-2	CASSLESHEQYF
TRBV29-1	CSVLPAGYTGELFF
TRBV20-1	CSAPTSGFSYNEQFF
TRBV6-1	CATLDRRFSSYEQYF
TRBV5-1	CASSLAPPRGRNTGELFF
TRBV20-1	CSAPLAGGSYEQYF
TRBV6-1	CASSERRGDTQYF
TRBV12-3/TRBV12-4	CATNLQGVSGKLFF
TRBV6-1	CASSPRQGRNTDTQYF
TRBV5-1	CASSLTTTYEQYF